The 22 T cell receptor beta chains reported below all come from one sample, sequenced in a study of blood T cell repertoires in COVID-19. TCRdb keeps only in-frame clones here, not all; method: immunoSEQ multiplex PCR. The sample comprises around 220,000 clones, approximately 86% of which are singletons, and around 1.4% rests with the top ten. The sample taken for sequencing was peripheral blood. These TCRs come from a man younger than 30 with active or convalescent COVID-19.

The rearrangement uses TRBV30 and TRBJ1-1; 7 bases map to TRBD1. V was pared by 5 bases and J by 1 base, with 7 bases of the junction left unmatched. The germline V gene has CDR1 GTSNPN and CDR2 SVGIG (reference sequence). The CDR3 length is 14 residues. The CDR3 sequence is CAWGGHRGNTEAFF. CDR3 nucleotides: TGTGCCTGGGGGGGTCACAGGGGGAACACTGAAGCTTTCTTT.

The rearrangement uses TRBV5-4 and TRBJ1-1; D gene unclear. Looked up from germline, CDR1 is SGHNT and CDR2 is YYREEE (reference sequence). The CDR3 extends over 15 amino acids. V lost 0 bases to trimming and J lost 5 bases, with 14 bases between them. The CDR3 coding sequence is TGTGCCAGCAGCTTGGCCGCCAGGAGGGTTACTGAAGCTTTCTTT. This encodes CASSLAARRVTEAFF.

This clone was seen only a few times. This sequence joins TRBV11-2 and TRBJ2-7, with 9 bases fitting TRBD2. Germline CDR1 is SGHAT and CDR2 is FQNNGV. The CDR3 length is 18 residues. With V trimmed by 3 bases and J by 2 bases, 14 bases remained unmatched. The CDR3 region is CASSFMTSGYRRAYEQYF. The CDR3 region has the DNA TGTGCCAGCAGCTTTATGACTAGCGGCTACCGACGCGCCTACGAGCAGTACTTC.

The chain combines TRBV7-2 with TRBJ1-2, with D tentatively TRBD1 (5 bases). Germline V gives CDR1 SGHTA, CDR2 FQGNSA. This CDR3 spans 15 amino acids. With 0 bases removed from V and 4 bases from J, the gap between germline ends came to 12 bases. As DNA, the CDR3 is TGTGCCAGCAGCTTAGCCGGGGCGGGGTTCTATGGCTACACCTTC. Its translation: CASSLAGAGFYGYTF.

The gene calls are TRBV11-2 and TRBJ2-5, with D possibly being TRBD2 (6 bases). The germline V gene encodes CDR1 SGHAT and CDR2 FQNNGV. The CDR3 length is 14 residues. With 5 bases removed from V and 6 bases from J, the gap between germline ends came to 16 bases. CDR3 nucleotides: TGTGCCAGCAGCCTTGCGGGGATGGTTCAGACCCAGTACTTC. This encodes CASSLAGMVQTQYF.

The chain carries TRBV19 and TRBJ1-1; 7 bases line up with TRBD1. The germline CDR1 and CDR2 sequences are LNHDA and SQIVND (reference sequence). The trim removed 2 bases at V and 8 bases at J, leaving 8 bases unmatched. The CDR3 spans 14 residues. CDR3 protein: CASSITSTGTEAFF. The DNA of the CDR3 is TGTGCCAGTAGTATAACTTCGACAGGGACCGAAGCTTTCTTT.

This clone was seen a single time. The rearrangement joins TRBV6-5 to TRBJ1-2, with a tentative D call TRBD1 (5 bases). The V end was cut by 4 bases, the J end by 7 bases, with 13 bases between. CDR1 MNHEY and CDR2 SVGAGI come from the germline V gene. The CDR3 spans 13 residues. The CDR3 sequence: CASSFPGVGGYTF. DNA of the CDR3: TGTGCCAGCAGTTTCCCGGGGGTCGGTGGCTACACCTTC.

The rearrangement uses TRBV19 and TRBJ2-1; 8 bases are a match to TRBD2. V shed 6 bases, J shed 5 bases, and the junction held 6 bases outside the gene matches. The CDR3 has 14 amino acids. CDR1 is LNHDA and CDR2 is SQIVND in the germline V gene (reference sequence). DNA for the CDR3: TGTGCCAGTAGGTCGGGGGGGATGAACAATGAGCAGTTCTTC. Its protein product is CASRSGGMNNEQFF.

This rearrangement joins TRBV2 to TRBJ1-5; D possibly corresponds to TRBD1 (6 bases). Trimming took 6 bases from V and 0 from J, leaving 18 bases between them. This CDR3 comprises 17 residues. Germline V lookup: CDR1 SNHLY, CDR2 FYNNEI. CDR3 sequence: CASRPMGAPISNQPQHF. CDR3 DNA: TGTGCCAGCAGACCGATGGGGGCTCCAATTAGCAATCAGCCCCAGCATTTT.

CDR3 residues: CASIESSGYEQYF. The CDR3 DNA reads as TGTGCCAGCATTGAGTCCTCGGGGTACGAGCAGTACTTC. The rearrangement joins TRBV6-4 to TRBJ2-7, with D possibly TRBD2 on 5 matching bases. Trimming pared 7 bases from V and 4 bases from J, leaving 14 bases between. This CDR3 contains 13 residues. CDR1 is MRHNA and CDR2 is SNTAGT in the germline V gene.

On this clone: The sample contains more than one DNA sequence encoding this CDR3. The chain is built from TRBV5-1 and TRBJ1-1; D remains unclear. The CDR3 covers 13 residues. CDR1 is SGHRS, CDR2 YFSETQ, per germline. V was pared by 4 bases and J by 1 base, with 8 bases between. DNA for the CDR3: TGCGCCAGCAGCCTGGATCGGAACACTGAAGCTTTCTTT. This sequence encodes CASSLDRNTEAFF. The complete variable domain, with remaining parts taken from reference TRBV5-1 and TRBJ1-1, reads KAGVTQTPRYLIKTRGQQVTLSCSPISGHRSVSWYQQTPGQGLQFLFEYFSETQRNKGNFPGRFSGRQFSNSRSEMNVSTLELGDSALYLCASSLDRNTEAFFGQGTRLTVV.

Written as DNA, the CDR3 is TGTGCCATCAGTCCGACGGGGTTTTTTTACGAGCAGTACTTC. As protein: CAISPTGFFYEQYF. V and J are TRBV10-3 and TRBJ2-7; D perhaps matches TRBD2 (5 bases). Trimming shortened V by 5 bases and J by 4 bases, and 15 bases separated the two germline ends. Looked up from germline, CDR1 is ENHRY and CDR2 is SYGVKD. The CDR3 runs to 14 residues.

The chain is built from TRBV19 and TRBJ1-1; D is perhaps TRBD1 (6 bases). The CDR3 contains 17 residues. V gave up 6 bases and J gave up 0 bases, with 20 bases separating them. In germline, CDR1 is LNHDA, CDR2 SQIVND (reference sequence). In DNA, the CDR3 is TGTGCCAGTAGGGTCCGATACAGGGATACCATGAACACTGAAGCTTTCTTT. This gives the protein CASRVRYRDTMNTEAFF.

At least ten counts were recorded for this clone. The genes are TRBV6-4 and TRBJ2-3, with 7 bases matching TRBD2. The CDR3 spans 14 residues. V was clipped by 2 bases and J by 2 bases; unmatched bases: 1. Germline loops: CDR1 MRHNA, CDR2 SNTAGT. CDR3: CASSDGRATDTQYF. CDR3 DNA: TGTGCCAGCAGTGACGGGAGGGCCACAGATACGCAGTATTTT.

V usage is TRBV28 and J usage is TRBJ1-5; D not resolved. Germline loops: CDR1 MDHEN, CDR2 SYDVKM. V lost 4 bases to trimming and J lost 3 bases, with 16 bases between them. CDR3 length: 16 amino acids. CDR3 region: CASSSLVGGYNQPQHF. Written as DNA, the CDR3 is TGTGCCAGCAGTTCCCTCGTAGGCGGTTACAATCAGCCCCAGCATTTT. The full variable domain, completed using reference TRBV28 and TRBJ1-5, is DVKVTQSSRYLVKRTGEKVFLECVQDMDHENMFWYRQDPGLGLRLIYFSYDVKMKEKGDIPEGYSVSREKKERFSLILESASTNQTSMYLCASSSLVGGYNQPQHFGDGTRLSIL.

Notes on this clone: The junction shows a germline mismatch at one end, possibly a read error. The chain couples TRBV7-7 to TRBJ2-2; 7 bases agree with TRBD1. The CDR3 spans 18 residues. CDR1 and CDR2 (germline): SSHAT, FNYEAQ (reference sequence). Here the CDR3 reads CASSLAPAGTANTGELFF. The CDR3 nucleotides read TGTGCTAGCAGCTTAGCGCCCGCCGGGACAGCGAACACCGGGGAGCTGTTTTTT.

V gene TRBV20-1 combines with J gene TRBJ2-1; 10 bases match TRBD2. Losses at the gene ends were 3 bases for V and 0 bases for J; bases not matched to a gene: 11. CDR1 is DFQATT, CDR2 SNEGSKA, per germline (reference sequence). The CDR3 consists of 18 residues. CDR3 loop: CSASGASGSRFSYNEQFF. CDR3 DNA: TGCAGTGCTAGTGGGGCTAGCGGGAGCCGGTTCTCCTACAATGAGCAGTTCTTC.

The sample holds a few counts of this clone. V and J are TRBV30 and TRBJ2-6, with 8 bases fitting TRBD2. The ends lost 8 bases at V and 4 bases at J; junction bases unmatched: 13. In germline, CDR1 is GTSNPN, CDR2 SVGIG (reference sequence). The CDR3 contains 16 residues. CDR3 coding DNA: TGTGCCGGGACTCACCGAGCGGGGGCCGGGGCCAACGTCCTGACTTTC. The encoded protein is CAGTHRAGAGANVLTF.

This clone was picked up one time. V gene TRBV11-2 combines with J gene TRBJ2-7; no firm D call. From germline, CDR1 is SGHAT and CDR2 FQNNGV. The V end was cut by 3 bases, the J end by 2 bases, with 14 bases between. CDR3 length: 15 residues. CDR3 sequence (DNA): TGTGCCAGCAGCTTCTCCCCCCAGCGACCCTACGAGCAGTACTTC. It is translated as CASSFSPQRPYEQYF.

As regards this clone: Other nucleotide sequences in the sample specify the same CDR3. The gene calls are TRBV12-3 or TRBV12-4 and TRBJ1-2; no firm D call. CDR3 size: 12 residues. The V and J ends lost 1 base and 5 bases respectively, with 5 bases between them. DNA for the CDR3: TGTGCCAGCAGTTTAGGGCCGTATGGCTACACCTTC. Translating gives CASSLGPYGYTF.

The chain uses TRBV28 and TRBJ1-6; no reliable D call. CDR3 size: 14 residues. Germline lookup yields CDR1 MDHEN and CDR2 SYDVKM. V lost 3 bases and J lost 10, with 13 bases in between. The CDR3 reads CASSLGPFKSPLHF. The CDR3 coding sequence is TGTGCCAGCAGTTTGGGCCCTTTCAAGTCACCCCTCCACTTT.

Written as DNA, the CDR3 is TGTGCCTGGATGGACAGGGAGGAAGCTTTCTTT. Encoded protein: CAWMDREEAFF. The rearrangement links TRBV30 to TRBJ1-1; 8 nucleotides line up with TRBD1. V trimming: 4 bases; J trimming: 8 bases; junction bases outside the gene matches: 3. The CDR3 sequence is 11 residues long. Germline lookup yields CDR1 GTSNPN and CDR2 SVGIG (reference sequence).